The present T cell receptor (beta chain) was sequenced within a study of blood T cells in healthy people across ages. Study outcomes and limitations: Expanded clonotype shifts may have been confounded, as the donors had an unknown CMV status. With unsorted PBMCs, a conclusive comparison of naive versus antigen-experienced cells was not possible.

This clonotype was observed a handful of times. Its antigen is not identified. Germline V gene sequence: CDR1 SQVTM, CDR2 ANQGSEA. Trimming stripped 7 bases from V and 4 bases from J, with 13 bases between. The CDR3 totals 12 residues. For the second PCR, which ran for about 6 to 11 cycles, a sample-barcoded 5' primer and a J-beta primer mix were used. Each cDNA molecule, via a template-switch adaptor with 12 random nucleotides, was tagged. MiXCR, run by TCRdb on the 5' RACE reads, gives a single entry per CDR3 protein. The sample records about a million distinct CDR3 sequences, roughly 51% being singletons.

Sequencing was carried out using blood. This receptor was identified in a woman aged 55-69 years in good health. The chain couples TRBV29-1 to TRBJ1-1; no firm D call. CDR3 in DNA: TGCAGCGCTCAACTTGGGGTCACTGAAGCTTTCTTT. Its protein is CSAQLGVTEAFF.